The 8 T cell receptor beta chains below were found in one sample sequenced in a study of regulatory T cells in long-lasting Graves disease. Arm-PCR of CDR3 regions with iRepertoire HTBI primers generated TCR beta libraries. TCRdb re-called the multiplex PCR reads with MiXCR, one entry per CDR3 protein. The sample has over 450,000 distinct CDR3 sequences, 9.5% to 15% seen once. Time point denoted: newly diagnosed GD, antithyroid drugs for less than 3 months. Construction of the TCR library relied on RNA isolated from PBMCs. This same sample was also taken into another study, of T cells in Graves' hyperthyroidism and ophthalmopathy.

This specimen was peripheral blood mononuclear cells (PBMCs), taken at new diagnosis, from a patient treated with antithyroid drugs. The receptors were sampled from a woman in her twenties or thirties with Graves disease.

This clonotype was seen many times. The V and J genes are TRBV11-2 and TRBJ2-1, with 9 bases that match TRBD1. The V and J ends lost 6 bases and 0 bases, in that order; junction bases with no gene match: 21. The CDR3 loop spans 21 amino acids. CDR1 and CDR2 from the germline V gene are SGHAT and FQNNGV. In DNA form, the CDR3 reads TGTGCCAGCAGGTCCAGGGGGAGGGACAGGGTCCCCTCAGGCTCCTACAATGAGCAGTTCTTC. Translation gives CASRSRGRDRVPSGSYNEQFF.

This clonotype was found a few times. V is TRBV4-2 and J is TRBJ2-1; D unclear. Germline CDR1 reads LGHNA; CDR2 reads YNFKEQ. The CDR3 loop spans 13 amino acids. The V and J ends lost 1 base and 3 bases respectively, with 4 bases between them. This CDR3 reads CASSQGDYNEQFF. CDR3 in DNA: TGTGCCAGCAGCCAAGGGGACTACAATGAGCAGTTCTTC.

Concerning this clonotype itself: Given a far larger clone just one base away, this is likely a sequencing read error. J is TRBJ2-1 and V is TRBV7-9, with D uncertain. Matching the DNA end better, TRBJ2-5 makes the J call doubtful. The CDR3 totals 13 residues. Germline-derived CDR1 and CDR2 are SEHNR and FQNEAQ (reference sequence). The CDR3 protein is CASSEGVWETQYF. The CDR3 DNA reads TGTGCCAGCAGCGAAGGCGTTTGGGAGACCCAGTACTTC.

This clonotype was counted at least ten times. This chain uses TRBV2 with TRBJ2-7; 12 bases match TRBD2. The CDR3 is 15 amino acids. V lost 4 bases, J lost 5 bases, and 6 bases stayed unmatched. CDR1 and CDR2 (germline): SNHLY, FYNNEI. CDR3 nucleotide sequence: TGTGCCAGCAGTGTAGGACTAGCGGGAATCGACGAGCAGTACTTC. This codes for CASSVGLAGIDEQYF. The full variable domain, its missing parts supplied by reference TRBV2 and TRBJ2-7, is EPEVTQTPSHQVTQMGQEVILRCVPISNHLYFYWYRQILGQKVEFLVSFYNNEISEKSEIFDDQFSVERPDGSNFTLKIRSTKLEDSAMYFCASSVGLAGIDEQYFGPGTRLTVT.

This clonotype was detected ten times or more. The DNA for the CDR3 is TGTGCCAGTAGTTGGGGTGCCAGTGAAGCTTTCTTT. It codes for CASSWGASEAFF. This chain connects TRBV19 to TRBJ1-1; D not certain. CDR3 length: 12 amino acids. Germline V gene sequence: CDR1 LNHDA, CDR2 SQIVND (reference sequence). Trimming cost V 5 bases and J 7 bases, with 11 bases left between them.

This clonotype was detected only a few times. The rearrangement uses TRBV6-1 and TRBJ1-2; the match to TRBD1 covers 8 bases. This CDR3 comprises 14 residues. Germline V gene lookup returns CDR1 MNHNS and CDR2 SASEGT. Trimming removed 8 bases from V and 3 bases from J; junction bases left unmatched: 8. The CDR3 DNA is TGTGCCAGCGGAACGAGACAGGGGCACTATGGCTACACCTTC. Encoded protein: CASGTRQGHYGYTF.

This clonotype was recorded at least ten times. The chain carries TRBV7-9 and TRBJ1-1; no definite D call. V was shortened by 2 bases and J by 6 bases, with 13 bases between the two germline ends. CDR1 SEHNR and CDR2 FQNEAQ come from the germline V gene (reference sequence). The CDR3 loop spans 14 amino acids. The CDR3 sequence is CASSLIIRPPEAFF. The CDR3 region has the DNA TGTGCCAGCAGCTTAATTATCAGACCACCTGAAGCTTTCTTT.

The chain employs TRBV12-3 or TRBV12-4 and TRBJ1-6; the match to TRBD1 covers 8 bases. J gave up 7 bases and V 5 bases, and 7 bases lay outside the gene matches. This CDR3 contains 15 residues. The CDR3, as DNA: TGTGCCAGCAGTGGGACAGGTTCAGGGAATTCACCCCTCCACTTT. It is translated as CASSGTGSGNSPLHF.